The next 24 T cell receptor beta chains were all read from a single sample in a study of T cells in Graves' hyperthyroidism and ophthalmopathy. Template material for amplifying TCR beta CDR3 regions consisted of RNA transcripts. HTBI primers drove first-round RT-PCR of the TCR CDR3. TCRdb processed the multiplex PCR reads anew with MiXCR; each CDR3 protein has one entry. Of 300,000 to 400,000 distinct CDR3 sequences listed, roughly 18% are singletons. The sample comprised blood. These receptors were collected from a man between 18 and 35 years old with Graves' ophthalmopathy.

This clonotype occurred once. One end of the junction is discordant with germline, which a read error may explain. V is TRBV5-1 and J is TRBJ1-1; D uncertain. There are 13 residues in the CDR3. Germline assignment: CDR1 SGHRS and CDR2 YFSETQ. CDR3 sequence reads: CVSSWTFDTEAFF. The CDR3 region has the DNA TGCGTCAGCAGCTGGACCTTCGACACTGAAGCTTTCTTT.

The table lists this clonotype with a few counts. The rearrangement joins TRBV6-1 to TRBJ1-2; perhaps TRBD1 as D (6 bases). CDR1 and CDR2 from the germline V gene are MNHNS and SASEGT. With 11 bases removed from V and 5 bases from J, the gap between germline ends came to 18 bases. The CDR3 is made up of 13 amino acids. CDR3 in DNA: TGTGCCGCCTGGGGGGGGCTGGGGTATGGCTACACCTTC. Its translation is CAAWGGLGYGYTF.

This clonotype has ten or more counts. The chain couples TRBV12-3 or TRBV12-4 to TRBJ1-2; D may be TRBD1 (6 bases). Trimming removed 5 bases at V and 7 bases at J, with 20 bases between. The CDR3 has 15 amino acids. CDR3 DNA: TGTGCCAGCAGTACGTCCTCAGGGGACCCGACTGGCTACACCTTC. Translating gives CASSTSSGDPTGYTF.

This chain connects TRBV25-1 to TRBJ2-7, with 9 positions matching TRBD1. The CDR3 extends over 15 amino acids. Germline lookup yields CDR1 MGHDK and CDR2 SYGVNS. The V gene end was trimmed by 3 bases and the J gene end by 8 bases; junction bases not matched to a gene: 11. The CDR3 here is CASSDSGQGRIQQYF. The CDR3 DNA reads TGTGCCAGCAGTGATTCGGGACAGGGACGGATTCAGCAGTACTTC.

This clonotype was counted many times. The chain combines TRBV3-1 with TRBJ1-2; 8 nucleotides line up with TRBD1. V dropped 0 bases and J dropped 7; count of bases not matched to a gene: 4. Germline CDR1 and CDR2: LGHDT and YNNKEL (reference sequence). The CDR3 length is 14 residues. The CDR3 loop reads CASSQDNRGGGYTF. The CDR3 region has the DNA TGTGCCAGCAGCCAAGATAACAGGGGGGGTGGCTACACCTTC.

At least ten counts were recorded for this clonotype. The chain carries TRBV6-1 and TRBJ2-5; 8 bases agree with TRBD2. Germline V gene sequence: CDR1 MNHNS, CDR2 SASEGT. The V and J ends lost 7 bases and 4 bases, in that order; junction bases with no gene match: 11. The CDR3 has 15 residues. The CDR3 DNA sequence: TGTGCCAGCATCCTATTGACGGGGGGGGGAGAGACCCAGTACTTC. Translated, it gives CASILLTGGGETQYF.

In its sample, this clonotype was seen many times. This chain connects TRBV18 to TRBJ2-7; TRBD2 agrees at 9 bases. With 0 bases clipped from V and 4 bases from J, the junction kept 4 bases outside the gene matches. Germline assignment: CDR1 KGHSH and CDR2 LQKENI. The CDR3 has 15 amino acids. The CDR3 loop reads CASSPPSGGGYEQYF. DNA for the CDR3: TGTGCCAGCTCACCACCTAGCGGGGGAGGATACGAGCAGTACTTC.

The sample holds many counts of this clonotype. V is TRBV3-1 and J is TRBJ2-1; 9 bases agree with TRBD1. J was trimmed by 4 bases and V by 4 bases; bases with no gene match: 5. This CDR3 comprises 15 residues. The germline V gene encodes CDR1 LGHDT and CDR2 YNNKEL (reference sequence). CDR3 sequence reads: CASSLGQGMYNEQFF. DNA for the CDR3: TGTGCCAGCAGCCTTGGACAGGGGATGTACAATGAGCAGTTCTTC.

This clonotype was found many times. The chain links TRBV20-1 to TRBJ1-6, with unresolved D. CDR3 length equals 12 residues. The V end lost 0 bases, the J end lost 13 bases, and 10 bases lay between the germline ends. Germline assignment: CDR1 DFQATT and CDR2 SNEGSKA (reference sequence). Here the CDR3 reads CSARDFELPLHF. The CDR3 coding sequence is TGCAGTGCTAGAGATTTCGAGTTGCCCCTCCACTTT.

This chain links TRBV18 with TRBJ1-3; D is unclear. CDR1 is KGHSH, CDR2 LQKENI, per germline. The CDR3 length is 16 residues. V gave up 2 bases and J gave up 5 bases, with 16 bases separating them. The CDR3 DNA reads TGTGCCAGCTCACCATTCGATCTGCAGCCCAGAAACACCATATATTTT. It yields the protein CASSPFDLQPRNTIYF.

The count of this clonotype is one. V gene TRBV20-1 combines with J gene TRBJ1-1; TRBD1 matches at 8 bases. CDR3 length: 14 amino acids. Germline values: CDR1 DFQATT, CDR2 SNEGSKA (reference sequence). The V gene end was trimmed by 5 bases and the J gene end by 0 bases; junction bases not matched to a gene: 5. The CDR3 DNA is TGCAGTGCTTCAGGGGGCGTCATGAACACTGAAGCTTTCTTT. It codes for CSASGGVMNTEAFF.

This clonotype showed up many times. This chain links TRBV13 with TRBJ1-6; 8 bases align to TRBD1. Germline lookup yields CDR1 PRHDT and CDR2 FYEKMQ (reference sequence). J gave up 10 bases and V 1 base, and 3 bases lay outside the gene matches. The CDR3 is made up of 14 amino acids. Here the CDR3 reads CASSLDDRGSPLHF. In DNA, the CDR3 is TGTGCCAGCAGCTTAGATGACAGGGGATCACCCCTCCACTTT.

In its sample, this clonotype was seen many times. The chain is built from TRBV5-1 and TRBJ1-1, with D maybe TRBD1 (6 bases). The CDR3 consists of 15 residues. Trimming left V 2 bases short and J 0 bases short, with 11 bases between. Germline V CDR1 and CDR2: SGHRS, YFSETQ. CDR3 sequence (DNA): TGCGCCAGCAGCTTTTCAGGGGCAATGAACACTGAAGCTTTCTTT. Translated, it gives CASSFSGAMNTEAFF.

This rearrangement joins TRBV15 to TRBJ1-4; no reliable D call. V was clipped by 5 bases and J by 8 bases, with 15 bases between them. The V gene's germline CDR1 is LNHNV and CDR2 YYDKDF (reference sequence). This CDR3 region has 14 residues. The CDR3 region is CATSGVGVGEKLFF. CDR3 in DNA: TGTGCCACCAGCGGAGTCGGGGTTGGCGAAAAACTGTTTTTT.

The chain employs TRBV19 and TRBJ2-7; D tentatively fits TRBD1 or TRBD2 (5 bases each). Between the trimmed V and J ends, which lost 10 bases and 4 bases, there was a span of 23 bases. Germline CDR1 reads LNHDA; CDR2 reads SQIVND (reference sequence). CDR3 size: 15 residues. CDR3 nucleotide sequence: TGTGCCACCTCTGATGGGGGAAGAAGAGGTTACGAGCAGTACTTC. This translates into CATSDGGRRGYEQYF.

This clonotype was detected only a few times. CDR3: CASRVGTGWFHEQYF. CDR3 sequence (DNA): TGTGCCAGCAGGGTCGGGACAGGGTGGTTCCACGAGCAGTACTTC. The chain carries TRBV6-2 or TRBV6-3 and TRBJ2-7, with 9 bases aligning to TRBD1. CDR1 is MNHEY, CDR2 SVGEGT, per germline. The CDR3 consists of 15 residues. Trimming removed 6 bases from V and 5 bases from J; junction bases left unmatched: 11.

The CDR3 protein is CASSQRGRLAQYNEQFF. CDR3 DNA: TGTGCCAGCAGCCAAAGGGGGAGACTAGCTCAATACAATGAGCAGTTCTTC. V is TRBV7-3 and J is TRBJ2-1; D might be TRBD2 (7 bases). V gave up 5 bases and J gave up 4 bases, with 21 bases separating them. Germline V gene data show CDR1 as SGHTA and CDR2 as FQGTGA. There are 17 residues in the CDR3.

The chain is built from TRBV6-1 and TRBJ2-7, with D maybe TRBD2 (7 bases). The CDR3 covers 16 residues. Germline V CDR1 and CDR2: MNHNS, SASEGT. V lost 2 bases and J 4 bases, leaving 18 bases between the germline ends. DNA of the CDR3: TGTGCCAGCAGTGAAAGATACACGGGGGGCGTGTACGAGCAGTACTTC. Protein sequence: CASSERYTGGVYEQYF.

This clonotype has ten or more counts. V and J are TRBV27 and TRBJ2-3, with D maybe TRBD2 (6 bases). Trimming removed 3 bases from V and 3 bases from J, with 16 bases in between. This CDR3 has 16 residues. The germline V gene encodes CDR1 MNHEY and CDR2 SMNVEV (reference sequence). The CDR3 here is CASSLGWGRGTDTQYF. CDR3 nucleotides: TGTGCCAGCAGTTTGGGGTGGGGACGGGGGACAGATACGCAGTATTTT.

The genes are TRBV5-5 and TRBJ1-2, with D possibly being TRBD1 (5 bases). Trimming pared 2 bases from V and 7 bases from J, leaving 15 bases between. CDR1 and CDR2 from the germline V gene are SGHKS and YYEKEE (reference sequence). The CDR3 is 14 residues long. The CDR3 nucleotides read TGTGCCAGCAGCTTCACCGGGACCGCGCGTGGCTACACCTTC. Its translation is CASSFTGTARGYTF. Drawing the rest from reference TRBV5-5 and TRBJ1-2, the complete variable domain is DAGVTQSPTHLIKTRGQQVTLRCSPISGHKSVSWYQQVLGQGPQFIFQYYEKEERGRGNFPDRFSARQFPNYSSELNVNALLLGDSALYLCASSFTGTARGYTFGSGTRLTVV.

This clonotype was counted at least ten times. The rearrangement joins TRBV5-1 to TRBJ2-7; 11 nucleotides align to TRBD1. J was trimmed by 5 bases and V by 7 bases; bases with no gene match: 8. The CDR3 is made up of 14 amino acids. Per germline, CDR1 SGHRS and CDR2 YFSETQ. This CDR3 reads CASGVRTGGHEQYF. The CDR3 DNA sequence: TGCGCCAGCGGGGTTAGGACAGGGGGCCACGAGCAGTACTTC.

The genes are TRBV20-1 and TRBJ1-5; 8 positions agree with TRBD1. V was pared by 1 base and J by 7 bases, with 6 bases of the junction left unmatched. Germline lookup yields CDR1 DFQATT and CDR2 SNEGSKA (reference sequence). The CDR3 sequence is 14 residues long. The CDR3 sequence: CSARGAGGGQPQHF. The CDR3 DNA reads as TGCAGTGCTAGAGGGGCAGGGGGCGGGCAGCCCCAGCATTTT.

This clonotype has a single count. A much more abundant neighbour one base away suggests this may be a read error. The rearrangement joins TRBV11-2 to TRBJ2-2; D gene ambiguous. Per the germline V gene, CDR1 is SGHAT and CDR2 is FQNNGV. Deletions cut 8 bases from V and 3 bases from J, with 22 bases between. The CDR3 is 17 residues long. Written as DNA, the CDR3 is TGTGCCAGCGGCCCAACGTCCCTCCTTCAGGACACCGGGGAGCTGTTTTTT. Translating gives CASGPTSLLQDTGELFF.

This clonotype was counted between two and nine times. The CDR3 here is CASSHLREGLGSYEQYF. CDR3 sequence (DNA): TGTGCCAGCAGCCACCTCCGTGAGGGGTTGGGGTCCTACGAGCAGTACTTC. The chain combines TRBV3-1 with TRBJ2-7, with D possibly called TRBD1 or TRBD2 (5 bases each). The CDR3 is 17 amino acids. The V and J ends lost 3 bases and 1 base respectively, with 19 bases between them. Germline V gives CDR1 LGHDT, CDR2 YNNKEL (reference sequence).